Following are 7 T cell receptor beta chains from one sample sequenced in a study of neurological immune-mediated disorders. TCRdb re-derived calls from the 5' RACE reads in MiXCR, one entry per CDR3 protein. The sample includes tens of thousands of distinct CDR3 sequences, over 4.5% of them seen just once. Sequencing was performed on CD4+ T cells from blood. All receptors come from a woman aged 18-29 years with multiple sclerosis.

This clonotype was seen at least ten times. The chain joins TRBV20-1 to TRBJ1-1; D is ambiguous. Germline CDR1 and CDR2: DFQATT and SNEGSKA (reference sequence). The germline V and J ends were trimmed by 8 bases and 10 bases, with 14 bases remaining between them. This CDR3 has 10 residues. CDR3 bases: TGCAGTCCTCCCGGGGTGGGAGCTTTCTTT. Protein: CSPPGVGAFF.

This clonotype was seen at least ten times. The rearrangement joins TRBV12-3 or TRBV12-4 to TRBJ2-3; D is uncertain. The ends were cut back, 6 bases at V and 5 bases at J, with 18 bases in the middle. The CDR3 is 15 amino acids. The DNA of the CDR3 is TGTGCCAGCAGAACCCCCGCTGAGGTCGGAGATACGCAGTATTTT. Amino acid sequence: CASRTPAEVGDTQYF.

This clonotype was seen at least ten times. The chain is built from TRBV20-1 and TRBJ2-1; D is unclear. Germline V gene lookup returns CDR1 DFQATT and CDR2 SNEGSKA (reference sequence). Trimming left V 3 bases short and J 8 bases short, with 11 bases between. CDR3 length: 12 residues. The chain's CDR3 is CSASLVIHEQFF. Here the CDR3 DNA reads TGCAGTGCTAGTCTCGTGATCCATGAGCAGTTCTTC.

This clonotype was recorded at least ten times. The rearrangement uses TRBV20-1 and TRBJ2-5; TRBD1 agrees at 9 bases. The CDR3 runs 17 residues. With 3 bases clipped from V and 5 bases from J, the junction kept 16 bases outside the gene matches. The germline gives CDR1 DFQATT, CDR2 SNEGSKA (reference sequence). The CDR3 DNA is TGCAGTGCTAGGGTGCCAAGGGACAGGGAATTTTCGGAGACCCAGTACTTC. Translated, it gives CSARVPRDREFSETQYF.

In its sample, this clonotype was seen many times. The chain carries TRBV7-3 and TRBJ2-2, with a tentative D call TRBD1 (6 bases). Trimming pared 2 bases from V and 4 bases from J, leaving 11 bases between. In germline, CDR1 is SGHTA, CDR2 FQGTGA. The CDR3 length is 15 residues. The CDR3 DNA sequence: TGTGCCAGCAGCTTACAGGGGCAGTTCACCGGGGAGCTGTTTTTT. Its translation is CASSLQGQFTGELFF. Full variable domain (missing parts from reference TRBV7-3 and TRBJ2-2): GAGVSQTPSNKVTEKGKYVELRCDPISGHTALYWYRQSLGQGPEFLIYFQGTGAADDSGLPNDRFFAVRPEGSVSTLKIQRTERGDSAVYLCASSLQGQFTGELFFGEGSRLTVL.

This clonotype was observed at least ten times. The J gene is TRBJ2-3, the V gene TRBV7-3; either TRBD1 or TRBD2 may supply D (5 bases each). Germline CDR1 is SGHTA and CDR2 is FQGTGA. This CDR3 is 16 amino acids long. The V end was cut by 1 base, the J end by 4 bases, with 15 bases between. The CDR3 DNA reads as TGTGCCAGCAGCTTAATCGGGGTCCAGGGCGCAGATACGCAGTATTTT. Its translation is CASSLIGVQGADTQYF.

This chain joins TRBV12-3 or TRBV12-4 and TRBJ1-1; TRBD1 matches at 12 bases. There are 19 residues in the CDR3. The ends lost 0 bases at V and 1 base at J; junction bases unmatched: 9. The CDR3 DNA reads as TGTGCCAGCAGTTTAGCGCCTGGGACAGGGGGCAAGCAGAACACTGAAGCTTTCTTT. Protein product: CASSLAPGTGGKQNTEAFF.